These 25 T cell receptor beta chains were sequenced from one sample in a study of identical twins. MiXCR was run by TCRdb on the 5' RACE reads, yielding one entry per CDR3 protein. The table records a few hundred thousand distinct CDR3 sequences, 9% to 15% of them present only once. The data were also submitted as part of a second study, on yellow fever vaccine responses in identical twins.

The sequencing input was CD8+ T cells sorted from blood. Receptors originate from a woman aged 18-29 years in good health.

V usage is TRBV20-1 and J usage is TRBJ1-5; unclear D gene. Between the trimmed V and J ends, which lost 0 bases and 0 bases, there was a span of 15 bases. In germline, CDR1 is DFQATT, CDR2 SNEGSKA (reference sequence). CDR3 size: 17 residues. The chain's CDR3 is CSARDYGGGVSNQPQHF. In nucleotides, the CDR3 is TGCAGTGCTAGAGATTACGGTGGAGGTGTTAGCAATCAGCCCCAGCATTTT.

This clonotype was counted many times. V is TRBV5-1 and J is TRBJ2-7; 14 bases map to TRBD2. Germline V CDR1 and CDR2: SGHRS, YFSETQ. V lost 4 bases and J lost 5; bases outside the gene matches: 8. The CDR3 is 16 amino acids. CDR3 bases: TGCGCCAGCAGCCCCGGGACTAGCGGGAGCTCTGACGAGCAGTACTTC. Its translation is CASSPGTSGSSDEQYF.

A few counts support this clonotype. The chain links TRBV28 to TRBJ1-1; D is perhaps TRBD1 (6 bases). The CDR3 runs to 14 residues. The germline gives CDR1 MDHEN, CDR2 SYDVKM. The V and J ends lost 6 bases and 6 bases respectively, with 17 bases between them. CDR3 in amino acids: CASRPGHSGAEAFF. CDR3 bases: TGTGCCAGCAGACCGGGACATTCTGGTGCTGAAGCTTTCTTT.

This clonotype was seen more than once but under ten times. CDR3 DNA sequence: TGTGCCAGCAGCCCCTCGGACAGGCGACTCAACTATGGCTACACCTTC. It yields the protein CASSPSDRRLNYGYTF. The chain combines TRBV9 with TRBJ1-2; 7 bases match TRBD1. The CDR3 is 16 amino acids. Germline assignment: CDR1 SGDLS and CDR2 YYNGEE. With 4 bases clipped from V and 2 bases from J, the junction kept 11 bases outside the gene matches.

The chain combines TRBV12-3 or TRBV12-4 with TRBJ1-5; perhaps TRBD1 as D (6 bases). The CDR3 has 15 residues. Deletions cut 2 bases from V and 5 bases from J, with 13 bases between. CDR3 DNA: TGTGCCAGCAGTTTAAACGGGCCAGGGGATCAGCCCCAGCATTTT. This encodes CASSLNGPGDQPQHF.

This clonotype was recorded only once. The gene calls are TRBV24-1 and TRBJ2-1, with TRBD2 matching over 9 bases. Per germline, CDR1 KGHDR and CDR2 SFDVKD. This CDR3 has 18 amino acids. J was trimmed by 6 bases and V by 6 bases; bases with no gene match: 17. The CDR3 DNA reads as TGTGCCACCAGTCAAGGTGTTAGCGGGAGAGGGGTGGTCAATGAGCAGTTCTTC. This encodes CATSQGVSGRGVVNEQFF.

V is TRBV5-1 and J is TRBJ2-1, with D tentatively TRBD2 (6 bases). Trimming left V 7 bases short and J 3 bases short, with 11 bases between. Per germline, CDR1 SGHRS and CDR2 YFSETQ. This CDR3 has 13 residues. The CDR3 is CASWRRDYNEQFF. In nucleotides, the CDR3 is TGCGCCAGCTGGCGGCGGGACTACAATGAGCAGTTCTTC.

The chain couples TRBV5-1 to TRBJ2-1; 7 nucleotides match TRBD2. The CDR3 is 15 residues long. V lost 5 bases to trimming and J lost 1 base; unmatched junction nucleotides: 6. In germline, CDR1 is SGHRS, CDR2 YFSETQ. CDR3 amino acids: CASSSGLDSYNEQFF. The CDR3 region has the DNA TGCGCCAGCAGTTCCGGACTAGATTCCTACAATGAGCAGTTCTTC.

The rearrangement links TRBV28 to TRBJ2-1, with D uncertain. The CDR3 runs 12 residues. V lost 5 bases, J lost 5 bases, and 7 bases lay in between. Germline assignment: CDR1 MDHEN and CDR2 SYDVKM. This CDR3 is CASSRRDNEQFF. The DNA of the CDR3 is TGTGCCAGCAGTAGAAGGGACAATGAGCAGTTCTTC.

In this sample, this clonotype turned up a few times. The chain links TRBV5-5 to TRBJ2-7; either TRBD1 or TRBD2 may supply D (5 bases each). Trimming stripped 1 base from V and 3 bases from J, with 11 bases between. CDR3 length: 14 residues. Germline CDR1 SGHKS, CDR2 YYEKEE (reference sequence). In DNA form, the CDR3 reads TGTGCCAGCAGCTTGCTAGGTGGGGGCTACGAGCAGTACTTC. Amino acids: CASSLLGGGYEQYF.

The J gene is TRBJ2-7, the V gene TRBV3-1; TRBD1 matches 9 bases. The germline V gene has CDR1 LGHDT and CDR2 YNNKEL (reference sequence). The CDR3 is made up of 17 amino acids. V trimming: 0 bases; J trimming: 3 bases; junction bases outside the gene matches: 9. CDR3 residues: CASSQEMTRDRDYEQYV. In nucleotides, the CDR3 is TGTGCCAGCAGCCAAGAAATGACCCGGGACAGGGACTACGAGCAGTACGTC.

The V call is TRBV7-9, the J call TRBJ2-7; 7 bases fit TRBD2. Trimming removed 10 bases from V and 0 bases from J; junction bases left unmatched: 6. CDR3 length: 13 amino acids. The germline CDR1 and CDR2 sequences are SEHNR and FQNEAQ (reference sequence). CDR3 DNA sequence: TGTGCCACCGAGGCTAGCGGCTCCTACGAGCAGTACTTC. Its protein product is CATEASGSYEQYF.

In its sample, this clonotype was seen once. V and J are TRBV21-1 and TRBJ2-7. TRBV21-1 is annotated as a pseudogene. The CDR3 is made up of 14 amino acids. Here the CDR3 DNA reads TGTGCCAGCAGCAAAATGCAGCCAGCCTACGAGCAGTACGTC. It encodes CASSKMQPAYEQYV.

This clonotype was counted only a few times. The CDR3 bases are TGTGCCAGCAGCCGGACGTCGGGATCCAACTACGAGCAGTACTTC. Translating it yields CASSRTSGSNYEQYF. The chain joins TRBV5-6 to TRBJ2-7; weak D call: TRBD2 (5 bases). The CDR3 loop spans 15 amino acids. Trimming pared 4 bases from V and 3 bases from J, leaving 17 bases between. CDR1 is SGHDT and CDR2 is YYEEEE in the germline V gene.

This clonotype was counted only a few times. The rearrangement links TRBV7-9 to TRBJ2-1; 8 nucleotides agree with TRBD2. The germline gives CDR1 SEHNR, CDR2 FQNEAQ (reference sequence). The CDR3 has 16 amino acids. Germline trimming cut 6 bases from V and 3 bases from J; bases unmatched to any gene: 10. CDR3 bases: TGTGCCAGCAGTTCAAATCGGGAGGGCTTCTACAATGAGCAGTTCTTC. Translated: CASSSNREGFYNEQFF.

There are a few counts of this clonotype. The rearrangement uses TRBV20-1 and TRBJ2-1, with 8 bases that match TRBD1. Germline lookup yields CDR1 DFQATT and CDR2 SNEGSKA (reference sequence). V dropped 3 bases and J dropped 8; count of bases not matched to a gene: 9. This CDR3 is 14 amino acids long. The DNA for the CDR3 is TGCAGTGCTAGCGTGAACAGGGGGTGGGATGAGCAGTTCTTC. Its protein product is CSASVNRGWDEQFF.

Ten or more counts support this clonotype. The V gene is TRBV12-3 or TRBV12-4, the J gene TRBJ2-3, with D possibly matching TRBD2 (5 bases). Trimming took off 7 bases at V and 1 base at J, with 18 bases between the two ends. The CDR3 loop spans 16 amino acids. As DNA, the CDR3 is TGTGCCAGCATAATTGGTCCGGGGTCTCGCACAGATACGCAGTATTTT. Translated: CASIIGPGSRTDTQYF.

In this sample, this clonotype turned up many times. The chain carries TRBV4-2 and TRBJ2-7, with TRBD2 matching 10 bases. Germline lookup yields CDR1 LGHNA and CDR2 YNFKEQ. After removal of 1 base from V and 2 bases from J, the junction contained 5 bases not matched to a gene. The CDR3 length is 16 residues. The CDR3 DNA reads as TGTGCCAGCAGCCAAGGTCTAGCGGGAGCTCCCTACGAGCAGTACTTC. This gives the protein CASSQGLAGAPYEQYF.

The chain combines TRBV27 with TRBJ1-2, with a possible D match to TRBD1 (6 bases). The germline V gene has CDR1 MNHEY and CDR2 SMNVEV (reference sequence). The CDR3 contains 14 residues. V lost 7 bases to trimming and J lost 1 base, with 13 bases between them. CDR3 amino acids: CASKGQPDNYGYTF. CDR3 coding DNA: TGTGCCAGCAAAGGACAGCCCGATAACTATGGCTACACCTTC.

DNA of the CDR3: TGTGCCACCAGCAGTCAGAACGTCGGGTTAGCCAAAAACATTCAGTACTTC. This gives the protein CATSSQNVGLAKNIQYF. V is TRBV15 and J is TRBJ2-4; D is unresolved. The germline V gene encodes CDR1 LNHNV and CDR2 YYDKDF (reference sequence). Trimming pared 3 bases from V and 0 bases from J, leaving 15 bases between. The CDR3 has 17 amino acids.

This chain joins TRBV9 and TRBJ2-7; 7 positions match TRBD2. CDR1 SGDLS and CDR2 YYNGEE come from the germline V gene. The CDR3 loop spans 13 amino acids. Unmatched junction bases numbered 8, after V lost 4 bases and J lost 7 bases. The CDR3 coding sequence is TGTGCCAGCAGCTCCGGGACTACGTGGGAGCAGTACTTC. This gives the protein CASSSGTTWEQYF.

The V and J genes are TRBV10-3 and TRBJ2-1; D might be TRBD1 or TRBD2, each matching 6 bases. The germline V gene encodes CDR1 ENHRY and CDR2 SYGVKD. The CDR3 is 13 residues long. V was clipped by 4 bases and J by 8 bases, with 12 bases between them. The CDR3 sequence: CAISGLGGDEQFF. The CDR3 DNA reads TGTGCCATCAGTGGCCTGGGGGGCGATGAGCAGTTCTTC.

This clonotype was found many times. This chain connects TRBV12-3 or TRBV12-4 to TRBJ2-2; 7 bases agree with TRBD2. Trimming took 6 bases from V and 15 from J; bases not matched to a gene: 13. The CDR3 runs to 13 residues. As DNA, the CDR3 is TGTGCCAGCAGCGCCCTGTATAGCGGGCCGGTGTTTTTT. It codes for CASSALYSGPVFF.

As DNA, the CDR3 is TGTGCCAGCATGCCGGGACAGGGGGCCGGTGAGACCCAGTACTTC. Translation: CASMPGQGAGETQYF. V is TRBV2 and J is TRBJ2-5; 12 bases are a match to TRBD1. This CDR3 has 15 amino acids. CDR1 is SNHLY, CDR2 FYNNEI, per germline. The junction had 8 bases not matched to a gene; V was cut back by 7 bases and J by 5 bases.

The chain couples TRBV20-1 to TRBJ2-1, with a tentative D call TRBD2 (6 bases). There are 13 residues in the CDR3. With 3 bases removed from V and 7 bases from J, the gap between germline ends came to 13 bases. Germline V gene lookup returns CDR1 DFQATT and CDR2 SNEGSKA (reference sequence). The CDR3: CSASGLLANEQFF. CDR3 DNA: TGCAGTGCTAGCGGCTTACTAGCTAATGAGCAGTTCTTC.